Reported below is one T cell receptor beta chain. This clonotype has only a few counts. Its antigen is unknown. Base qualities were left out, and no much larger clone turns up one base away. The data were taken from a study of T cell repertoires in aging, cancer and after chemotherapy (dated by TCRdb to about 2019). In the study overall: Donors spanned six age groups from 30 or younger to 70 or older, with at least three individuals per group. The complete dataset included about 9 million TCR reads. To look at immunoaging and at how T cells reconstitute after chemotherapy, the study profiled TCR beta repertoires in peripheral blood from both healthy donors and cancer patients. The cohort comprised around 220 cancer patients, 94 with hematological and fewer than 140 with solid cancers, plus 95 healthy donors as a reference group. In the hematological group, paired pre- and post-chemotherapy samples were obtained from chronic lymphocytic leukemia patients treated with fludarabine- or bendamustine-based regimens.

Beyond this particular receptor, the publication reports: In both cancer cohorts, median generation probability rose over the chemotherapy interval, which suggests that the repertoire was reconstituted through rebound thymic output. Compared with age-matched healthy donors, untreated patients with either hematological or solid cancers had significantly lower TCR diversity in the blood along with higher clonality. In healthy donors, the decline in TCR diversity with age was mainly due to loss of richness, whereas in cancer patients loss of evenness also played a role. Lymphoid organ infiltration was present in the hematological cancer patients, and this infiltration may itself impair thymic emigration or the expansion of peripheral T cells. It was noted by the authors that conclusions about immunological memory after chemotherapy cannot be drawn from the repertoire data.

TCR beta rearrangements were amplified from genomic DNA isolated from peripheral blood, not from sorted cells or RNA. Rearranged TRB sequences spanning V, D and J segments were amplified by multiplex touch-down PCR using a mixed TRB-A/B primer pool. Two consecutive PCR reactions with Phusion HS II polymerase added Illumina adapters and sample indices to the amplicons. Amplicons were gel-purified using the NucleoSpin Gel and PCR Clean-up kit and were subsequently checked with Qubit and an Agilent 2100 Bioanalyzer. Sequencing of libraries was carried out on an Illumina MiSeq in 600-cycle, single-indexed, paired-end runs. The original methods were these. TRB sequences were processed with MiXCR versions 2.12 and 3.0.5. Each unique CDR3 nucleotide sequence counted as one clone, and only productive sequences with at least two reads were retained. Shannon diversity, evenness, clonality (one minus evenness), and alpha-parameterized diversity profiles from alpha 0 to 5 were included as repertoire metrics. The IGoR algorithm was used to calculate generation probabilities of clones in the paired pre- and post-chemotherapy samples. Using fastp at Q25 and MiXCR, TCRdb reprocessed the public reads and kept productive beta chains. Identical CDR3 proteins give one entry, which carries the most common genes and DNA. TCRdb's processing, not the authors' own work, is the source of the V and J calls. This sample holds thousands of distinct CDR3 sequences; 44% were observed only once. Of the sample, roughly 7% falls within the top ten clones.

The junction shows trimming of 0 bases on V and 5 bases on J, plus 10 bases between the germline ends. Sequences MNHEY (CDR1) and SVGEGT (CDR2) are obtained from the germline V gene. The CDR3 holds 14 amino acids from the cysteine to the phenylalanine. Of the read, only the CDR3 DNA is kept; its 42 bases are in frame from base 1. The specimen was blood. The sequence was collected from a human donor with a blood cancer. The sequence links TRBV6-2 or TRBV6-3 to TRBJ2-5, and the D gene may be TRBD2, 6 bases matching. The sequence in DNA is TGTGCCAGCAGTTACTCGGGCGGGGTCGAGACCCAGTACTTC. The translation is CASSYSGGVETQYF.